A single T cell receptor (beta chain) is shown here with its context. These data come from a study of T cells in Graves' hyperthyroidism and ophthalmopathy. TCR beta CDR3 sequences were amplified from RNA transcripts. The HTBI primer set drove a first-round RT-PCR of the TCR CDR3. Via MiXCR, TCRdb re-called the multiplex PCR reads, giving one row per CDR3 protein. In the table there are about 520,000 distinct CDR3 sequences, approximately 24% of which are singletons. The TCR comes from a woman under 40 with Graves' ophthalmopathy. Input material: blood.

CDR3: CASSLVGRREQYF. CDR3 bases: TGTGCCAGCAGCTTAGTAGGGCGGAGGGAGCAGTACTTC. The chain couples TRBV7-2 to TRBJ2-7, with D tentatively TRBD2 (5 bases). CDR1 SGHTA and CDR2 FQGNSA come from the germline V gene. Trimming left V 1 base short and J 7 bases short, with 11 bases between. The CDR3 extends over 13 amino acids. Using reference TRBV7-2 and TRBJ2-7 for the parts outside the CDR3, the full variable domain is GAGVSQSPSNKVTEKGKDVELRCDPISGHTALYWYRQSLGQGLEFLIYFQGNSAPDKSGLPSDRFSAERTGGSVSTLTIQRTQQEDSAVYLCASSLVGRREQYFGPGTRLTVT.